This TCR beta chain is from a study of T-cell memory formation after mild COVID-19. Overall study: TCR clusters largely stayed donor specific.

The CDR3 is made up of 15 amino acids. V lost 5 bases to trimming and J lost 5 bases; unmatched junction nucleotides: 5. Looked up from germline, CDR1 is SSHAT and CDR2 is FNYEAQ (reference sequence). This clonotype occurred many times. Its target is not known. TCRdb re-analysed the 5' RACE reads in MiXCR, keeping a single row per CDR3 protein. The sample records fewer than 450,000 distinct CDR3 sequences, approximately 25% being singletons. Findings of the study overall: Contracting clones, day 15 to 85, had balanced CD4/CD8, and later expanders favored CD4+. CD4+ contracting clones were found mainly in CM and EM, and CD8+ ones in EMRA.

V gene TRBV7-7 combines with J gene TRBJ2-1; 11 positions match TRBD2. Sequences were obtained from PBMCs or a T cell subset sorted from them (not recorded which). The receptor's source is an adult woman who had mild COVID-19 (a few samples of this study predate the infection). Cell type and time point are not known. The CDR3 loop reads CASSPLSGGDNEQFF. CDR3 DNA sequence: TGTGCCAGCAGCCCCCTTAGCGGGGGGGACAATGAGCAGTTCTTC.